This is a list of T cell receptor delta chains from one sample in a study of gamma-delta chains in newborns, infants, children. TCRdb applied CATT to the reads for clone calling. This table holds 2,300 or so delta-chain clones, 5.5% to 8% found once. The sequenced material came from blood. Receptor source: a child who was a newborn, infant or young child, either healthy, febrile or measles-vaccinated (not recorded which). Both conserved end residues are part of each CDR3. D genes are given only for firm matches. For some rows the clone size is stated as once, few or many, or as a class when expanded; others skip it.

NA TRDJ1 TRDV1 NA CAICTLAPTRRWKRTDNIIF TGTGCTATTTGCACTTTGGCCCCCACCAGGAGGTGGAAACGAACCGATAACATCATCTTT
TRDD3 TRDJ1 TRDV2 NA CACDTLGDNNSDKLIF TGTGCCTGTGACACCCTGGGGGATAACAACTCCGATAAACTCATCTTT
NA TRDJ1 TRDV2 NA CACDLLGHDKLIF TGTGCCTGTGACCTACTGGGCCACGATAAACTCATCTTT
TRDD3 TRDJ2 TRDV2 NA CACDIVGIHTDQLFF TGTGCCTGTGACATTGTTGGGATACACACCGATCAACTCTTCTTT
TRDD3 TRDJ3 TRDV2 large CACDGLGDTSSWDTRQMFF TGTGCCTGTGACGGACTGGGGGATACCAGCTCCTGGGACACCCGACAGATGTTTTTC
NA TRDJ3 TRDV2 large CACDTLDASSWDTRQMFF TGTGCCTGTGACACCCTTGACGCTAGCTCCTGGGACACCCGACAGATGTTTTTC
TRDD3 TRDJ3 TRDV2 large CACDVLGDTWDTRQMFF TGTGCCTGTGACGTACTGGGGGATACATGGGACACCCGACAGATGTTTTTC
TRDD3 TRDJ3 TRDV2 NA CACDYLLGDTLAWDTRKMFF TGTGCCTGTGACTATTTACTGGGGGATACCCTCGCCTGGGACACCCGAAAGATGTTTTTC
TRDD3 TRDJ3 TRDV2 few CACDVLGDTWDTRQLFF TGTGCCTGTGACGTACTGGGGGATACCTGGGACACCCGGCAGCTGTTTTTC
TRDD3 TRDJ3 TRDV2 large CACDTAGGRGSWDTRQMFF TGTGCCTGTGACACCGCTGGGGGCCGAGGCTCCTGGGACACCCGACAGATGTTTTTC
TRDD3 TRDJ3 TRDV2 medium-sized CACDSTGALSWDTRQMFF TGTGCCTGTGACAGTACTGGGGCACTCTCCTGGGACACCCGACAGATGTTTTTC
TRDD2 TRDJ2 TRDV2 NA CACDGGGPSFLTAKLFF TGTGCCTGTGACGGCGGTGGCCCTTCCTTTTTGACAGCAAAACTCTTCTTT
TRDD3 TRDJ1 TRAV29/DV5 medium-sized CATLVLGEPLPYTDKLIF TGTGCAACTCTAGTACTGGGGGAGCCGTTACCATACACCGATAAACTCATCTTT
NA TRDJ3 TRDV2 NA CACDVRVETSSWDTRQMFF TGTGCCTGTGACGTACGGGTAGAGACCAGCTCCTGGGACACCCGACAGATGTTTTTC
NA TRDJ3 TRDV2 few CACDTGLGVMSWDTRKMFF TGTGCCTGTGACACCGGACTGGGAGTTATGTCCTGGGACACCCGAAAGATGTTTTTC
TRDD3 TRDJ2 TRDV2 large CACDPLGDTRALTAQLFF TGTGCCTGTGACCCACTGGGGGATACAAGAGCTTTGACAGCACAACTCTTCTTT
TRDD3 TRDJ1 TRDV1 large CALGVAPLPWLGDTDKLIF TGTGCTCTTGGGGTGGCCCCTCTTCCCTGGCTGGGGGACACCGATAAACTCATCTTT
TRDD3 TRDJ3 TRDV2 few CACDVLGDPSSWDTRQMFF TGTGCCTGTGACGTACTGGGGGATCCTAGCTCCTGGGACACCCGACAGATGTTTTTC
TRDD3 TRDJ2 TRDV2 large CACDPLGDPTAQLFF TGTGCCTGTGACCCACTGGGGGACCCGACAGCACAACTCTTCTTT
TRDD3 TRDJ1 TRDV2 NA CACDSLPGELGDNLYTDKLIF TGTGCCTGTGACAGCCTTCCCGGGGAACTGGGGGATAACTTGTACACCGATAAACTCATCTTT
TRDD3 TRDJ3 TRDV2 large CACDVLGDPSWDTRQMFF TGTGCCTGTGACGTACTGGGGGACCCCTCCTGGGACACCCGACAGATGTTTTTC
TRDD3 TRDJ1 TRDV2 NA CAWDTLGVKTDKIIF TGTGCCTGGGACACCCTGGGGGTCAAAACCGATAAAATCATCTTT
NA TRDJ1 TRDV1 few CALGEIWCSPLGDSYTDKLIF TGTGCTCTTGGGGAAATATGGTGTTCCCCACTGGGTGATTCGTACACCGATAAACTCATCTTT
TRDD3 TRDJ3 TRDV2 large CACDSLLGDYTWDTRQMFF TGTGCCTGTGACTCCTTACTGGGGGACTATACCTGGGACACCCGACAGATGTTTTTC
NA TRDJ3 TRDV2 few CARDLVLGDPSSWDTRQMFF TGTGCCCGTGATCTTGTACTTGGGGATCCTAGCTCCTGGGACACCCGACAGATGTTTTTC
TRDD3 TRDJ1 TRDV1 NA CALGETWDGGPNDGGIPTDKLIF TGTGCTCTTGGGGAAACTTGGGACGGGGGGCCCAACGACGGGGGGATTCCAACCGATAAACTCATCTTT
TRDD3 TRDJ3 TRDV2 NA CARDTAGGGYASWDTRQMFF TGTGCCCGTGACACCGCGGGTGGGGGATACGCGTCCTGGGACACCCGACAGATGTTTTTC
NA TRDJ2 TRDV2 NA CACDGGGPSFGTAKLFF NA
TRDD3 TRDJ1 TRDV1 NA CALGELGFLRITLGYEADTDKLIF TGTGCTCTTGGGGAACTGGGCTTTCTACGTATTACTTTGGGATACGAGGCCGACACCGATAAACTCATCTTT
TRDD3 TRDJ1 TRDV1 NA CAIGVAPSPGLGDTDKLIF TGTGCTATTGGGGTGGCCCCTAGTCCCGGGCTGGGGGACACCGATAAACTCATCTTT
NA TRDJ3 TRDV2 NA CACDITGEAWETRKMFF TGTGCCTGTGACATAACGGGGGAAGCCTGGGAAACCCGAAAGATGTTTTTC
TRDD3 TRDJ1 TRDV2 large CACDTVGIRTDKLIF TGTGCCTGTGACACCGTGGGGATACGCACCGATAAACTCATCTTT
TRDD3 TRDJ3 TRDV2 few CACDSLGDSSSWGTRLMFF TGTGCCTGTGACTCACTGGGGGATTCTAGCTCCTGGGGCACCCGACTGATGTTTTTC
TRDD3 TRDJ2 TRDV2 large CACDPLQGGYRTLTAQLFF TGTGCCTGTGACCCCTTACAAGGGGGATACAGGACTTTGACAGCACAACTCTTCTTT
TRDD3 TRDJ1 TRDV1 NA CASGNWAKFLRRGDTRKYTDKLIF TGTGCTAGTGGGAACTGGGCCAAGTTCCTGCGACGGGGGGATACGCGAAAGTACACCGATAAACTCATCTTT
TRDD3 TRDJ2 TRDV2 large CACDLLGDRTAQLFF TGTGCCTGTGATCTACTGGGGGATAGGACAGCACAACTCTTCTTT
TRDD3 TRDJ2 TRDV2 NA CAWVRDWGIVTAQIFF TGTGCCTGGGTCAGAGACTGGGGGATAGTGACAGCACAAATCTTCTTT
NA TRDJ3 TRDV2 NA CACDTVMGTSSWDTRQMFF TGTGCCTGTGACACCGTGATGGGGACTAGCTCCTGGGACACCCGGCAGATGTTTTTC
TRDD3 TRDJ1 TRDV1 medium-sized CALGRRLGALGTDKLIF TGTGCTCTTGGGAGGAGGCTGGGGGCCCTTGGCACCGATAAACTCATCTTT
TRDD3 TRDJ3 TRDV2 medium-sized CACDTVGGGYARDTRQMFF TGTGCCTGTGACACCGTAGGTGGGGGATACGCTCGGGACACCCGACAGATGTTTTTC
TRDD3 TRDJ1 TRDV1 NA CALGERWGSTRGDSYTDKLIF TGTGCTCTTGGGGAAAGATGGGGGTCCACAAGGGGGGATTCGTACACCGATAAACTCATCTTT
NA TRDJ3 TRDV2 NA CACDSRTGRSWDTRKMFF TGTGCCTGTGACTCCCGTACTGGACGCTCCTGGGACACCCGAAAGATGTTTTTC
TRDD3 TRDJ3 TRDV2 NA CACDTVGDTGSPRDTRQMFF TGTGCCTGTGACACGGTGGGGGATACGGGGAGCCCCCGGGACACCCGACAGATGTTTTTC
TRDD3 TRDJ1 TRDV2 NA CACDTVFAREKLLGDAYTDKLIF TGTGCCTGTGACACCGTCTTCGCGAGGGAGAAGCTACTGGGGGACGCGTACACCGATAAACTCATCTTT
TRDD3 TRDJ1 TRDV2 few CACDTVSPRLGDTQTDKLIF TGTGCCTGTGACACCGTTAGTCCCCGACTGGGGGATACGCAGACTGATAAACTCATCTTT
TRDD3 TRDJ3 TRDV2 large CACDVTGGSWDTRQMFF TGTGCCTGTGACGTTACTGGGGGATCCTGGGACACCCGACAGATGTTTTTC
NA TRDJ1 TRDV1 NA CALGELTTAYPRTDNIIF TGTGCTCTTGGGGAACTTACCACTGCCTATCCGCGAACCGATAACATCATCTTT
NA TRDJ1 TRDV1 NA CALGEAFPNFSPYLWIQVGYTDKLIF TGTGCTCTTGGGGAAGCCTTCCCTAATTTCTCACCCTACTTGTGGATACAGGTGGGGTACACCGATAAACTCATCTTT
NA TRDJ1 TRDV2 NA CACDVLVGLSTDKLIF TGTGCCTGTGACGTTCTGGTAGGACTTTCCACCGATAAACTCATCTTT
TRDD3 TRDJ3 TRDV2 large CACDKVLGDTRSSWDTRQMFF TGTGCCTGTGACAAAGTACTGGGGGATACACGTAGCTCCTGGGACACCCGACAGATGTTTTTC